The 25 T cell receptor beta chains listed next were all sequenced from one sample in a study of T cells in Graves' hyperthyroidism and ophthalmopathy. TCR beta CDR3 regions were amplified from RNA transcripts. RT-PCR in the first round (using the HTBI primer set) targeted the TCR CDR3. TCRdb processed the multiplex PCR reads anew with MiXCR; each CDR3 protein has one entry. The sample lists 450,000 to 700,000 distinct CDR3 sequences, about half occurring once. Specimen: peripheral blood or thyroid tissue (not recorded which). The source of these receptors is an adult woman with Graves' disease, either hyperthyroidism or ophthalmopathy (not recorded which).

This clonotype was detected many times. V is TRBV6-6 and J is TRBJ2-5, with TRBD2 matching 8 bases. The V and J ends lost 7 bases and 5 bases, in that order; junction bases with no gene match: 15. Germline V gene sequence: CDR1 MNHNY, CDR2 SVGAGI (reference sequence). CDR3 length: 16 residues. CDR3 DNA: TGTGCCAGCACCTTTGGACTGCGGGGGGCAGGGGAGACCCAGTACTTC. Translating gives CASTFGLRGAGETQYF.

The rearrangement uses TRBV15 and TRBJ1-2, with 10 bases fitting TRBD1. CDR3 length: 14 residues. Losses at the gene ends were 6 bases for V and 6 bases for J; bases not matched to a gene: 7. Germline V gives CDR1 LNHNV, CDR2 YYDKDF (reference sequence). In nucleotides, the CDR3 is TGTGCCACCAGGGGGACAGGGGCCGGGCATGGCTACACCTTC. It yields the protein CATRGTGAGHGYTF.

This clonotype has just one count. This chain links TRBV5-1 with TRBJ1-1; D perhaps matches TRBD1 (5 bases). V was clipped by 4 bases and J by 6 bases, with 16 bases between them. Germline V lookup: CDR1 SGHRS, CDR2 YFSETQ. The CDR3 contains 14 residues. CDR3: CASSRGTGTSEAFF. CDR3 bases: TGCGCCAGCAGCCGGGGCACCGGGACCTCTGAAGCTTTCTTT.

The CDR3 DNA sequence: TGTGCCAGCAGGCCCAATTCTAACTATGGCTACACCTTC. It is translated as CASRPNSNYGYTF. The chain combines TRBV7-2 with TRBJ1-2; D gene ambiguous. The CDR3 is 13 residues long. The V end lost 6 bases, the J end lost 0 bases, and 8 bases lay between the germline ends. The germline V gene encodes CDR1 SGHTA and CDR2 FQGNSA.

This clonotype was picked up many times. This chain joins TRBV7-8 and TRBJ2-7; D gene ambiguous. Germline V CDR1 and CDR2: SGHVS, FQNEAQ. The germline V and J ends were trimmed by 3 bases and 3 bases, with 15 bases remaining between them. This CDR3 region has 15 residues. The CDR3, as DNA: TGTGCCAGCAGCTTTGGCAGGTCGTTTCTCTACGAGCAGTACTTC. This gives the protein CASSFGRSFLYEQYF.

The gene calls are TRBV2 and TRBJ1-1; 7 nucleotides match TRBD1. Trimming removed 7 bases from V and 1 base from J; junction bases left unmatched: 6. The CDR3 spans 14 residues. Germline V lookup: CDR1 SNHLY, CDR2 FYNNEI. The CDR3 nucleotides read TGTGCCAGCACCGTGGACAGGACGAACACTGAAGCTTTCTTT. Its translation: CASTVDRTNTEAFF.

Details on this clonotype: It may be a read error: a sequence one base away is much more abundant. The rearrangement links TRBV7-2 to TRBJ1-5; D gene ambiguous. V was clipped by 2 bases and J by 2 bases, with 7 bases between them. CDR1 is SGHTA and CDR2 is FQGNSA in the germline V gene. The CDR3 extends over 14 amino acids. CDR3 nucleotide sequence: TGTACCAGCAGCTTATTTCAGGGCAATCAGCCCCAGCATTTT. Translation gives CTSSLFQGNQPQHF. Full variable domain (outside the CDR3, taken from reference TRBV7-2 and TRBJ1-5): GAGVSQSPSNKVTEKGKDVELRCDPISGHTALYWYRQSLGQGLEFLIYFQGNSAPDKSGLPSDRFSAERTGGSVSTLTIQRTQQEDSAVYLCTSSLFQGNQPQHFGDGTRLSIL.

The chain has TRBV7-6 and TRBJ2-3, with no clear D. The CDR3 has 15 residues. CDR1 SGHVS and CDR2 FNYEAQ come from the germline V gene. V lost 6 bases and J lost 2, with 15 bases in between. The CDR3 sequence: CASRPSYSLTDTQYF. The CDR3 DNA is TGTGCCAGCAGACCCTCGTACAGCCTCACAGATACGCAGTATTTT.

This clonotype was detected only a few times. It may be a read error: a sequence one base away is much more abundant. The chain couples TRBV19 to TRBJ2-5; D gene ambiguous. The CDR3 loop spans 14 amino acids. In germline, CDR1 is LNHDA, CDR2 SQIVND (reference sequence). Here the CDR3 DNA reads TGTGCCAGTAGTATGAGCAGCGTTCAAGAGGCCCAGTACTTC. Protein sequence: CASSMSSVQEAQYF.

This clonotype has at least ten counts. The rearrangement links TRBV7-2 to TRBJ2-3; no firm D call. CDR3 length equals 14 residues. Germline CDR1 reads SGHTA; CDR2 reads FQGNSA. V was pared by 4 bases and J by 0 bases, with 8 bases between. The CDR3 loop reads CASSSDPSTDTQYF. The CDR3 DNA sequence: TGTGCCAGCAGCTCGGACCCTAGCACAGATACGCAGTATTTT.

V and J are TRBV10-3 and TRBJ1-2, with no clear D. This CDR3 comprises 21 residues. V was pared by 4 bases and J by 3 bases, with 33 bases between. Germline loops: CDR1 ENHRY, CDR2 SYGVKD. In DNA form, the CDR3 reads TGTGCCATCAGTGCAGGAAGACCGAGCAGTCGGGTGAGAATACCTTACTATGGCTACACCTTC. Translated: CAISAGRPSSRVRIPYYGYTF.

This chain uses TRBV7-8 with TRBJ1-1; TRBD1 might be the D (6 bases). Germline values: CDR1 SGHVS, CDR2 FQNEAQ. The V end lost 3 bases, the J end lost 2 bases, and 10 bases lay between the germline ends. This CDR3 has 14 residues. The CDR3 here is CASSLIRGNTEAFF. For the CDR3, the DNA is TGTGCCAGCAGCTTGATCAGGGGAAACACTGAAGCTTTCTTT.

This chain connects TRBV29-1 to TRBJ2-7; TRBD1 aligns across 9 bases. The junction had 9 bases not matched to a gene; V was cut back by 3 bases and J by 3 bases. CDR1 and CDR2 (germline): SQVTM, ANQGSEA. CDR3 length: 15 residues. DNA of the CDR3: TGCAGCGTTGATACCGGGACAGGGATATTCTACGAGCAGTACTTC. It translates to CSVDTGTGIFYEQYF.

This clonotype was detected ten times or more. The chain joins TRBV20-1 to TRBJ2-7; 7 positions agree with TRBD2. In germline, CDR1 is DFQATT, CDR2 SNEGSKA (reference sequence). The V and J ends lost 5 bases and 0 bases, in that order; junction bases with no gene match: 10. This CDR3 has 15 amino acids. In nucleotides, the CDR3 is TGCAGTGCTGGAGTCCTAGCGGATCCCTCCTACGAGCAGTACTTC. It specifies CSAGVLADPSYEQYF.

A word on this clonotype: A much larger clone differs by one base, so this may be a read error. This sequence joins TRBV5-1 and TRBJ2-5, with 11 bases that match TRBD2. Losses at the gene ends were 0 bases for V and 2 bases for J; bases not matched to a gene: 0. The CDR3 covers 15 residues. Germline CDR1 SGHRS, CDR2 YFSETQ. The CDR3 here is CASSLASGRQETQYF. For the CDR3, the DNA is TGCGCCAGCAGCTTGGCTAGCGGGAGGCAAGAGACCCAGTACTTC.

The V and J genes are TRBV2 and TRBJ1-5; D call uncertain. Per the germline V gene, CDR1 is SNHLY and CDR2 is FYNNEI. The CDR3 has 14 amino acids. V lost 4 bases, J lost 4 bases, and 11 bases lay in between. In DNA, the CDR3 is TGTGCCAGCAGTGTAAGGGTCGGAAATCAGCCCCAGCATTTT. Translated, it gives CASSVRVGNQPQHF.

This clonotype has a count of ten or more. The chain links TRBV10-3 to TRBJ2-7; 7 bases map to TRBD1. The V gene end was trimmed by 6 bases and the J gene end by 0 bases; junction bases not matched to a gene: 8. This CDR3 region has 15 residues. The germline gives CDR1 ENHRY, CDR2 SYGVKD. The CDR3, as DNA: TGTGCCATCAGAGACAGGGTAAGAGGCTCCTACGAGCAGTACTTC. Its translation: CAIRDRVRGSYEQYF.

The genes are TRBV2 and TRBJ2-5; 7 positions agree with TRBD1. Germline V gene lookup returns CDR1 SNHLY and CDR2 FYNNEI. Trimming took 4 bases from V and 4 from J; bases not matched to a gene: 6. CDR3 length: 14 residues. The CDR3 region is CASSAEGAGETQYF. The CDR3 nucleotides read TGTGCCAGCAGTGCCGAGGGGGCGGGAGAGACCCAGTACTTC.

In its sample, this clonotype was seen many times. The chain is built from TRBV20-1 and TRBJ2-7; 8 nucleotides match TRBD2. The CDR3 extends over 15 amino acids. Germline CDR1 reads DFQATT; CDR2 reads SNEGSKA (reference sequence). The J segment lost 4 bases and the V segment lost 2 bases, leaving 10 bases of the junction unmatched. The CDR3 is CSARTPASGYYEQYF. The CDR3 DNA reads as TGCAGTGCTAGAACCCCCGCTAGCGGGTATTACGAGCAGTACTTC.

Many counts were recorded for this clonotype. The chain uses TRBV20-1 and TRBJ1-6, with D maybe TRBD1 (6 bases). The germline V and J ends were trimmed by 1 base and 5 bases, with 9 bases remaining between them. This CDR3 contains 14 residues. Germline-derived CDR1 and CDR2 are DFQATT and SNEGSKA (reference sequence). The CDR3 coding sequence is TGCAGTGCTAGAGGAGCAGGGGATAATTCACCCCTCCACTTT. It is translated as CSARGAGDNSPLHF.

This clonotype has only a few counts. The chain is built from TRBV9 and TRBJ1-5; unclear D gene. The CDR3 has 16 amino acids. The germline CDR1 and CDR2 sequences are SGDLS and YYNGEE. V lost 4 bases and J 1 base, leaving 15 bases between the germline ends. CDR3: CASSPSVVGSNQPQHF. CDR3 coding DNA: TGTGCCAGCAGCCCGTCGGTTGTCGGGAGCAATCAGCCCCAGCATTTT.

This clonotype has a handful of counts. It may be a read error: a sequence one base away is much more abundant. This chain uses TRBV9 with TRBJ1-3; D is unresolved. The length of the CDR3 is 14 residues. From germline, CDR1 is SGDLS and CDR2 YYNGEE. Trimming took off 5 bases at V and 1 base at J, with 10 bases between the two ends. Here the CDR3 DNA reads TGTGCCAGCAGGAAGATGAGGTCTGGAAACACCATATATTTT. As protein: CASRKMRSGNTIYF.

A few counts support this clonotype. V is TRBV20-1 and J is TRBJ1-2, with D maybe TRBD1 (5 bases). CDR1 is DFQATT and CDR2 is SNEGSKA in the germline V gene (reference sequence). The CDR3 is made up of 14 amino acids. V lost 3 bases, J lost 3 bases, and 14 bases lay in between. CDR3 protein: CSARNGGDHYGYTF. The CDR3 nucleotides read TGCAGTGCTAGGAACGGGGGGGATCACTATGGCTACACCTTC.

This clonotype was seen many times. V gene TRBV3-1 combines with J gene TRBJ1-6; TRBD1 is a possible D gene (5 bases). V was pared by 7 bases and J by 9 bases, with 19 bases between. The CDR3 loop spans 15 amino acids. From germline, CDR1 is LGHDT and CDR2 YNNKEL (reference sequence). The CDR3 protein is CASTVSLGEGSPLHF. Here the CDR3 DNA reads TGTGCCAGCACCGTCTCTTTGGGGGAAGGTTCACCCCTCCACTTT.

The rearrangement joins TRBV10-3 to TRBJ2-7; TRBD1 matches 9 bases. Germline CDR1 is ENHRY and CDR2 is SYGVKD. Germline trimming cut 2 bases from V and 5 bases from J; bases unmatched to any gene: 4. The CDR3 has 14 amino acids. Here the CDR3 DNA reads TGTGCCATCAGTGAGGAGGGGACAGGGAACGAGCAGTACTTC. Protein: CAISEEGTGNEQYF.